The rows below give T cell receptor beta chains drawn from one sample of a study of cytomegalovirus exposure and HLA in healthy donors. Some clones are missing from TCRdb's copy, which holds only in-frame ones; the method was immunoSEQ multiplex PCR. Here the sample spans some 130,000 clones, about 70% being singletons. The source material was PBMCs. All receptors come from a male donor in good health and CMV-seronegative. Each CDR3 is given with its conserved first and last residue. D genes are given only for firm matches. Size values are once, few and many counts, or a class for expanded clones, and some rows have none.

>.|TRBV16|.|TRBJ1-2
CASSQSGDYGYTF
TGTGCCAGCAGCCAATCAGGGGACTATGGCTACACCTTC
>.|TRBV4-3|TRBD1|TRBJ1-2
CASSQDITGGGGYGYTF
TGCGCCAGCAGCCAAGACATAACAGGGGGCGGTGGCTATGGCTACACCTTC
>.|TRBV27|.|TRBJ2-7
CASRRARGGSYEQYF
TGTGCCAGCAGAAGGGCGAGAGGGGGCTCCTACGAGCAGTACTTC
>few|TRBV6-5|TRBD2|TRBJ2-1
CASSYGLALEQFF
TGTGCCAGCAGTTACGGACTAGCCCTCGAGCAGTTCTTC
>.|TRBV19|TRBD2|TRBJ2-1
CASSPGLAGQSRIYNEQFF
TGTGCCAGTAGTCCCGGACTAGCGGGTCAATCGCGGATCTACAATGAGCAGTTCTTC
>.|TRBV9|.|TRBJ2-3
CASSVAAGRTDTQYF
TGTGCCAGCAGCGTAGCGGCAGGGCGCACAGATACGCAGTATTTT
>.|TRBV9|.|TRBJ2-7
CASSVGEVALEQYF
TGTGCCAGCAGCGTAGGAGAAGTAGCTCTCGAGCAGTACTTC
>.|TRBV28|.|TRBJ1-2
CATADNGGSGYTF
TGTGCCACGGCGGACAACGGTGGTTCTGGCTACACCTTC
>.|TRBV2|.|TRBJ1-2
CASSDSGVGYTF
TGTGCCAGCAGTGACTCAGGGGTTGGCTACACCTTC
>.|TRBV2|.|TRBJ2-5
CASRTQEGGGETQYF
TGTGCCAGCAGAACTCAGGAGGGTGGAGGGGAGACCCAGTACTTC
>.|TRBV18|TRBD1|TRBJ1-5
CASSPSSGTGGNQPQHF
TGTGCCAGCTCACCATCATCCGGGACAGGGGGCAATCAGCCCCAGCATTTT
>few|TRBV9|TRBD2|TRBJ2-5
CASSPSITSGSETQYF
TGTGCCAGCAGCCCCTCAATTACTAGCGGGAGTGAGACCCAGTACTTC
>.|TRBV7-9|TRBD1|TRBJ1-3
CASSLEGARRNTIYF
TGTGCCAGCAGCTTAGAGGGGGCGAGGAGAAACACCATATATTTT
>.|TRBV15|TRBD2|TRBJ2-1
CATSKRDYNNEQFF
TGTGCCACCAGCAAGAGGGACTACAACAATGAGCAGTTCTTC
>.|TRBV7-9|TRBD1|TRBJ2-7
CASSLWRTGGPYEQYF
TGTGCCAGCAGCTTATGGCGGACAGGGGGACCTTACGAGCAGTACTTC
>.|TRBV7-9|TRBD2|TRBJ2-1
CSSSLRLAGGDNEQFF
TGTTCCAGCAGCTTACGGCTAGCGGGAGGGGACAATGAGCAGTTCTTC
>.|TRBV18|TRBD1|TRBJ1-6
CASSPDREGSSPLHF
TGTGCCAGCTCACCCGACAGGGAAGGATCGTCACCCCTCCACTTT
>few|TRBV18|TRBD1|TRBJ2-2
CASSPIPGQGNTGELFF
TGTGCCAGCTCACCAATCCCGGGACAGGGGAACACCGGGGAGCTGTTTTTT
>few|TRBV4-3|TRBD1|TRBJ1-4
CASSRQRGTGSNNEKLFF
TGCGCCAGCAGCCGCCAAAGGGGGACAGGTAGTAATAATGAAAAACTGTTTTTT
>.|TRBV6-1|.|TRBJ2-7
CASSEWGEEQYF
TGTGCCAGCAGTGAATGGGGGGAGGAGCAGTACTTC
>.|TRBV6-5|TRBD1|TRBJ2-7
CASTPTGVDSYEQYF
TGTGCCAGCACTCCGACAGGGGTAGACTCCTACGAGCAGTACTTC
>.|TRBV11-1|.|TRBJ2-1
CASSKRLSLYNEQFF
TGTGCCAGCAGCAAACGACTAAGCCTATACAATGAGCAGTTCTTC
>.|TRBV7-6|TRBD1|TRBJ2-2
CASSLAPDRGPHTGELFF
TGTGCCAGCAGCTTAGCCCCCGACAGGGGGCCGCACACCGGGGAGCTGTTTTTT
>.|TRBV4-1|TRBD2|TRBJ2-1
CASSQEHPPGLASEGKQFF
TGCGCCAGCAGCCAAGAGCACCCTCCGGGACTAGCGTCGGAGGGGAAGCAGTTCTTC
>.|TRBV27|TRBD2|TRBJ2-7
CASSLYGAGGDSYEQYF
TGTGCCAGCAGTTTATACGGCGCGGGAGGAGACTCCTACGAGCAGTACTTC
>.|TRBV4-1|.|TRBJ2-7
CASSQVAGTIPYEQYF
TGCGCCAGCAGCCAAGTTGCCGGTACTATTCCCTACGAGCAGTACTTC
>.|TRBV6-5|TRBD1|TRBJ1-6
CASSLGGQGVSPLHF
TGTGCCAGCAGCTTGGGAGGACAGGGGGTTTCACCCCTCCACTTT
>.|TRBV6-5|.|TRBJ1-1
CASSGRGAGDTEAFF
TGTGCCAGCAGTGGACGAGGGGCAGGGGACACTGAAGCTTTCTTT
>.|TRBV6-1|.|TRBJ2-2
CASNRPWADTGELFF
TGTGCCAGCAACCGACCCTGGGCCGACACCGGGGAGCTGTTTTTT
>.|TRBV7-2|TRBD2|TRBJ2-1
CASSSLAGGRVEQFF
TGTGCCAGCAGCTCTCTAGCGGGGGGGCGGGTTGAGCAGTTCTTC
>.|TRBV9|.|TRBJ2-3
CASSVGDFEFTDTQYF
TGTGCCAGCAGCGTAGGGGACTTCGAATTCACAGATACGCAGTATTTT
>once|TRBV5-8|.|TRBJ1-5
CASSLAGVSPQHF
TGTGCCAGCAGCTTGGCGGGGGTTAGCCCCCAGCATTTT
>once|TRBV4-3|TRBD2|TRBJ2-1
CASSPPGGGVGAEQFF
TGCGCCAGCAGCCCCCCGGGGGGGGGCGTGGGAGCTGAGCAGTTCTTC
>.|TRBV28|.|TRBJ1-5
CASSLWGRDQPQHF
TGTGCCAGCAGTTTATGGGGGCGTGATCAGCCCCAGCATTTT
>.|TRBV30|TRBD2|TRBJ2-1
CAWPGLSGADGVDDNEQFF
TGTGCCTGGCCAGGGCTAAGCGGGGCGGATGGGGTTGATGACAATGAGCAGTTCTTC
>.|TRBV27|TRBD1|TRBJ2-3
CASSTYGTGTDTQYF
TGTGCCAGCAGTACCTATGGGACAGGCACAGATACGCAGTATTTT
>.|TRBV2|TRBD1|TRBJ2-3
CASSEALLQGADTQYF
TGTGCCAGCAGTGAAGCGCTTCTACAGGGGGCGGATACGCAGTATTTT
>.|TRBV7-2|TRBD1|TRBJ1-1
CASSLWTGATEAFF
TGTGCCAGCAGCTTATGGACAGGAGCCACTGAAGCTTTCTTT
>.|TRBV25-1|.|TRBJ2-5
CASSVFGTKETQYF
TGTGCCAGCAGTGTCTTTGGTACTAAAGAGACCCAGTACTTC
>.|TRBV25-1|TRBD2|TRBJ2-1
CASSPRGGGSDNEQFF
TGTGCCAGCAGTCCCCGGGGGGGCGGGTCGGACAATGAGCAGTTCTTC
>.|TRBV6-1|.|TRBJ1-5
CASSESGEFSQPQHF
TGTGCCAGCAGTGAGTCAGGGGAGTTTAGTCAGCCCCAGCATTTT
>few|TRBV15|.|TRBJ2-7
CATSRETPWTLYEQYF
TGTGCCACCAGCAGAGAAACGCCTTGGACTCTCTACGAGCAGTACTTC
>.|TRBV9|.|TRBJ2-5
CASSKNSETQYF
TGTGCCAGCAGCAAAAATTCGGAGACCCAGTACTTC